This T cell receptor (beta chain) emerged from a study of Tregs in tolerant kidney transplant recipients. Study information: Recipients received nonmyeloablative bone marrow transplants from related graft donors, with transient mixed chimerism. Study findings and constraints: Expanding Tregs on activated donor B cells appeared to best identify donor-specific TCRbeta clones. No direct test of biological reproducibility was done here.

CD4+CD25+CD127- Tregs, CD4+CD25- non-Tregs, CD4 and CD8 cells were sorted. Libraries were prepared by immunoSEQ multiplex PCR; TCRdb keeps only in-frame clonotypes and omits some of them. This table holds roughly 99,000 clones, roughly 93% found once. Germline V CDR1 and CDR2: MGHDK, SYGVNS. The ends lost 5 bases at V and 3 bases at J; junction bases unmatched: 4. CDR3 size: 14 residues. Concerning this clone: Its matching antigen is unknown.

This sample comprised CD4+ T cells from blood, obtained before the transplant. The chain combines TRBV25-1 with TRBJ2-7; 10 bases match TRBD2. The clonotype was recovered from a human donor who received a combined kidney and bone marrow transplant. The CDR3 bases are TGTGCCAGCAGTCTGGCTAGCGGGGGCTACGAGCAGTACTTC. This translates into CASSLASGGYEQYF.